One and the same sample provided the 11 T cell receptor beta chains below, sequenced in a study of Ad26.COV2.S vaccination and SARS-CoV-2 variants. Libraries were prepared by immunoSEQ multiplex PCR; TCRdb keeps only in-frame clonotypes and omits some of them. Among some 270,000 clones listed, approximately 90% were seen once. The treatment is: around 19 received Ad26.COV2.S at low or high dose, single or two shots; 5 received placebo; per-sample allocation not given. Samples were taken on day 63 after the first vaccine or placebo injection. The material sequenced was peripheral blood, taken in a trial of Ad26.COV2.S vaccine versus placebo. These receptors originate from a person aged 18-60 years who received the Ad26.COV2.S COVID-19 vaccine or a placebo.

V and J are TRBV6-4 and TRBJ2-3; TRBD2 agrees at 13 bases. There are 16 residues in the CDR3. Per the germline V gene, CDR1 is MRHNA and CDR2 is SNTAGT. The V segment lost 2 bases and the J segment 6 bases; nucleotides outside the gene matches: 5. CDR3 region: CASSDGLAGDSDTQYF. As DNA, the CDR3 is TGTGCCAGCAGTGACGGACTAGCGGGAGATTCCGATACGCAGTATTTT.

This clone was recorded a few times. The chain combines TRBV21-1 with TRBJ1-5. TRBV21-1 is reported as a pseudogene. This CDR3 region has 17 residues. The DNA for the CDR3 is TGTGCCAGCAGCAGCTCCCCCGGGGCCCTTGGCAATCAGCCCCAGCATTTT. Its protein product is CASSSSPGALGNQPQHF.

This chain uses TRBV6-6 with TRBJ1-5, with 8 bases that match TRBD1. With V trimmed by 6 bases and J by 2 bases, 9 bases remained unmatched. CDR1 and CDR2 (germline): MNHNY, SVGAGI (reference sequence). The CDR3 is made up of 16 amino acids. CDR3 in amino acids: CASSSGQGERNQPQHF. The CDR3, as DNA: TGTGCCAGCAGCTCCGGACAGGGCGAACGCAATCAGCCCCAGCATTTT.

This rearrangement joins TRBV7-8 to TRBJ1-1, with D perhaps matching TRBD1 (6 bases). CDR1 is SGHVS and CDR2 is FQNEAQ in the germline V gene. The V end was cut by 8 bases, the J end by 0 bases, with 13 bases between. There are 14 residues in the CDR3. CDR3 loop: CASSGQFLNTEAFF. For the CDR3, the DNA is TGTGCCAGCTCAGGACAGTTTTTGAACACTGAAGCTTTCTTT.

The chain recombines TRBV7-9 with TRBJ1-5; D possibly corresponds to TRBD1 (5 bases). The CDR3 extends over 16 amino acids. V was shortened by 4 bases and J by 3 bases, with 16 bases between the two germline ends. The V gene's germline CDR1 is SEHNR and CDR2 FQNEAQ (reference sequence). The DNA of the CDR3 is TGTGCCAGCAGCTCCGGGAGGGGCAGTGCCAATCAGCCCCAGCATTTT. As protein: CASSSGRGSANQPQHF.

The V gene is TRBV3-1 (or the pseudogene TRBV3-2), the J gene TRBJ2-7; the match to TRBD2 covers 12 bases. The CDR3 is 16 residues long. V shed 0 bases, J shed 3 bases, and the junction held 3 bases outside the gene matches. Germline CDR1 is LGHDT and CDR2 is YNNKEL (reference sequence). The CDR3 sequence: CASSQDRLAGVYEQYF. The DNA for the CDR3 is TGTGCCAGCAGCCAAGATAGACTAGCGGGGGTCTACGAGCAGTACTTC.

This chain connects TRBV7-8 to TRBJ1-6; D is uncertain. V lost 5 bases to trimming and J lost 7 bases, with 12 bases between them. CDR3 length: 14 residues. Germline V gene sequence: CDR1 SGHVS, CDR2 FQNEAQ. CDR3 coding DNA: TGTGCCAGCAGCCTCGGGAGCCAAAATTCACCCCTCCACTTT. Encoded protein: CASSLGSQNSPLHF.

This clone was recorded only once. The CDR3 sequence: CASSPAGVGEQYV. In DNA, the CDR3 is TGTGCCAGCAGCCCGGCAGGGGTGGGCGAGCAGTACGTC. The chain links TRBV14 to TRBJ2-7, with TRBD1 as a possible D gene (6 bases). The CDR3 extends over 13 amino acids. Trimming cost V 4 bases and J 6 bases, with 13 bases left between them. CDR1 and CDR2 (germline): SGHDN, FVKESK.

The chain links TRBV28 to TRBJ1-2; 7 bases match TRBD1. This CDR3 has 13 residues. The V segment lost 8 bases and the J segment 5 bases; nucleotides outside the gene matches: 8. CDR1 is MDHEN and CDR2 is SYDVKM in the germline V gene. DNA for the CDR3: TGTGCCAGCGGGACCGACAGGGTATATGGCTACACCTTC. Translated: CASGTDRVYGYTF.

The rearrangement joins TRBV10-3 to TRBJ2-1; 14 bases map to TRBD2. V shed 5 bases and J 5 bases; nucleotides not matched to a gene: 11. Germline V gene sequence: CDR1 ENHRY, CDR2 SYGVKD. The CDR3 is 18 amino acids. In DNA form, the CDR3 reads TGTGCCATCAGTAGGGGGACTAGCGGGGGCGACCCCCACAATGAGCAGTTCTTC. Amino acid sequence: CAISRGTSGGDPHNEQFF.

This clone was counted a single time. The V call is TRBV27, the J call TRBJ1-3; TRBD1 agrees at 8 bases. This CDR3 region has 19 residues. With V trimmed by 3 bases and J by 0 bases, 13 bases remained unmatched. From germline, CDR1 is MNHEY and CDR2 SMNVEV (reference sequence). The CDR3 sequence is CASSFLDRGLLFSGNTIYF. CDR3 coding DNA: TGTGCCAGCAGTTTCCTTGACAGGGGTTTGCTTTTCTCTGGAAACACCATATATTTT.